The 24 T cell receptor beta chains presented below share a single source sample, sequenced in a study of memory CD8 T cells in hepatitis C reinfection. Time point in this sample: late/post reinfection, 12 to 24 weeks after detection. Sorted cells were sequenced directly ex vivo without any in vitro expansion. Sequenced by immunoSEQ multiplex PCR; TCRdb stores in-frame clones only, minus some. This table has about 50,000 clones, about 88% appearing once. The sequenced sample was naive CD8+ T cells sorted from blood. The receptors were sampled from a man younger than 35 with hepatitis C virus infection.

The chain is built from TRBV19 and TRBJ2-1, with 9 bases aligning to TRBD2. The V gene end was trimmed by 7 bases and the J gene end by 6 bases; junction bases not matched to a gene: 10. CDR1 and CDR2 from the germline V gene are LNHDA and SQIVND (reference sequence). CDR3 length equals 15 residues. The CDR3 sequence: CASTTLAGGANEQFF. The CDR3 region has the DNA TGTGCCAGTACCACCCTGGCGGGAGGGGCCAATGAGCAGTTCTTC.

V and J are TRBV28 and TRBJ1-5; the D gene is possibly TRBD1 (5 bases). CDR3 length: 15 amino acids. Germline CDR1 reads MDHEN; CDR2 reads SYDVKM. Trimming pared 4 bases from V and 0 bases from J, leaving 10 bases between. The CDR3 loop reads CASSWPRASNQPQHF. CDR3 bases: TGTGCCAGCAGTTGGCCCAGGGCTAGCAATCAGCCCCAGCATTTT. Based on the CDR3 plus reference TRBV28 and TRBJ1-5, the full variable domain is DVKVTQSSRYLVKRTGEKVFLECVQDMDHENMFWYRQDPGLGLRLIYFSYDVKMKEKGDIPEGYSVSREKKERFSLILESASTNQTSMYLCASSWPRASNQPQHFGDGTRLSIL.

The chain is built from TRBV28 and TRBJ2-3; D is unclear. The CDR3 length is 12 residues. V lost 6 bases and J 4 bases, leaving 8 bases between the germline ends. Germline CDR1 reads MDHEN; CDR2 reads SYDVKM. The CDR3 DNA follows: TGTGCCAGCAGCCCCGGAGCAGATACGCAGTATTTT. It encodes CASSPGADTQYF.

The chain uses TRBV25-1 and TRBJ2-1; no firm D call. Germline assignment: CDR1 MGHDK and CDR2 SYGVNS. V lost 0 bases and J lost 0, with 12 bases in between. The CDR3 is 17 residues long. The CDR3, as DNA: TGTGCCAGCAGTGAATACGGCAGCGAGAGCTCCTACAATGAGCAGTTCTTC. Protein product: CASSEYGSESSYNEQFF.

V gene TRBV19 combines with J gene TRBJ1-2, with D hard to call. The V gene lost 7 bases and the J gene lost 0 bases, with 12 bases spanning the gap. The V gene's germline CDR1 is LNHDA and CDR2 SQIVND (reference sequence). CDR3 length equals 14 residues. CDR3: CASTLAFTNYGYTF. The CDR3 nucleotides are TGTGCCAGTACCCTGGCTTTCACTAACTATGGCTACACCTTC.

This chain links TRBV19 with TRBJ1-5; tentatively, D is TRBD1 (6 bases). Germline CDR1 and CDR2: LNHDA and SQIVND (reference sequence). Deletions cut 6 bases from V and 4 bases from J, with 13 bases between. The CDR3 loop spans 14 amino acids. Here the CDR3 DNA reads TGTGCCAGTAGCCGGGACACTTTTAATCAGCCCCAGCATTTT. Translating it yields CASSRDTFNQPQHF.

J is TRBJ2-2 and V is TRBV5-1, with 8 bases identical to TRBD1. Germline CDR1 and CDR2: SGHRS and YFSETQ. This CDR3 has 16 residues. Losses at the gene ends were 0 bases for V and 3 bases for J; bases not matched to a gene: 4. In DNA, the CDR3 is TGCGCCAGCAGCTTGGGAGCAGGGGGCGACACCGGGGAGCTGTTTTTT. As protein: CASSLGAGGDTGELFF.

This chain uses TRBV4-3 with TRBJ2-1; the D gene is possibly TRBD1 (5 bases). The CDR3 loop spans 15 amino acids. Germline V gene sequence: CDR1 LGHNA, CDR2 YSLEER. Trimming left V 0 bases short and J 1 base short, with 7 bases between. The CDR3 here is CASSQEQGSYNEQFF. For the CDR3, the DNA is TGCGCCAGCAGCCAAGAGCAGGGTTCCTACAATGAGCAGTTCTTC.

The genes are TRBV7-6 and TRBJ2-7; D is perhaps TRBD1 (6 bases). The CDR3 extends over 13 amino acids. V was clipped by 4 bases and J by 3 bases, with 10 bases between them. Germline assignment: CDR1 SGHVS and CDR2 FNYEAQ. The DNA of the CDR3 is TGTGCCAGCAGCTCCCGCAGGGGCTACGAGCAGTACTTC. Residues: CASSSRRGYEQYF.

V usage is TRBV19 and J usage is TRBJ2-2, with TRBD2 matching over 7 bases. Losses at the gene ends were 6 bases for V and 5 bases for J; bases not matched to a gene: 9. This CDR3 comprises 15 residues. Germline CDR1 is LNHDA and CDR2 is SQIVND (reference sequence). CDR3 bases: TGTGCCAGTAGCACGGGGGACTACCTAACCGGGGAGCTGTTTTTT. Translated, it gives CASSTGDYLTGELFF.

Concerning this clone itself: At one end, the junction sequence differs from germline, possibly due to a read error. The rearrangement uses TRBV7-7 and TRBJ2-1; tentatively, D is TRBD2 (9 bases). The CDR3 length is 15 residues. Looked up from germline, CDR1 is SSHAT and CDR2 is FNYEAQ (reference sequence). The chain's CDR3 is CASSPQGAGGDEQFF. The CDR3 region has the DNA TGTGCTAGCAGCCCTCAGGGGGCGGGAGGGGATGAGCAGTTCTTC.

The gene calls are TRBV5-4 and TRBJ2-7; 7 bases are a match to TRBD1. Germline CDR1 is SGHNT and CDR2 is YYREEE (reference sequence). The CDR3 loop spans 14 amino acids. V dropped 1 base and J dropped 3; count of bases not matched to a gene: 4. Here the CDR3 reads CASSLSDRDYEQYF. CDR3 DNA sequence: TGTGCCAGCAGCTTGAGTGACAGGGACTACGAGCAGTACTTC. The whole variable domain, filled in from reference TRBV5-4 and TRBJ2-7, reads ETGVTQSPTHLIKTRGQQVTLRCSSQSGHNTVSWYQQALGQGPQFIFQYYREEENGRGNFPPRFSGLQFPNYSSELNVNALELDDSALYLCASSLSDRDYEQYFGPGTRLTVT.

The rearrangement joins TRBV27 to TRBJ1-4; D ambiguous. The V gene lost 1 base and the J gene lost 5 bases, with 8 bases spanning the gap. The CDR3 is 14 residues long. In germline, CDR1 is MNHEY, CDR2 SMNVEV (reference sequence). The CDR3 spells CASSLWAGNEKLFF. For the CDR3, the DNA is TGTGCCAGCAGTTTATGGGCGGGGAATGAAAAACTGTTTTTT. Together with reference TRBV27 and TRBJ1-4, the CDR3 gives the full variable domain: EAQVTQNPRYLITVTGKKLTVTCSQNMNHEYMSWYRQDPGLGLRQIYYSMNVEVTDKGDVPEGYKVSRKEKRNFPLILESPSPNQTSLYFCASSLWAGNEKLFFGSGTQLSVL.

The CDR3 is CASSEDGSTDTQYF. CDR3 in DNA: TGTGCCAGCAGTGAAGACGGGAGCACAGATACGCAGTATTTT. The chain has TRBV6-1 and TRBJ2-3; D gene unclear. The CDR3 runs to 14 residues. V was clipped by 1 base and J by 0 bases, with 5 bases between them. From germline, CDR1 is MNHNS and CDR2 SASEGT.

V is TRBV7-9 and J is TRBJ2-2; D might be TRBD2 (5 bases). With 5 bases removed from V and 1 base from J, the gap between germline ends came to 14 bases. This CDR3 has 16 amino acids. The germline gives CDR1 SEHNR, CDR2 FQNEAQ (reference sequence). In nucleotides, the CDR3 is TGTGCCAGCAGCCCCCGGGGAGACTTGAACACCGGGGAGCTGTTTTTT. Its translation is CASSPRGDLNTGELFF.

This CDR3 reads CASSEGTVNTGELFF. As DNA, the CDR3 is TGTGCCAGCAGCGAGGGGACAGTTAACACCGGGGAGCTGTTTTTT. The rearrangement uses TRBV9 and TRBJ2-2; 7 nucleotides match TRBD1. Germline values: CDR1 SGDLS, CDR2 YYNGEE. Trimming took 3 bases from V and 2 from J; bases not matched to a gene: 4. This CDR3 contains 15 residues.

The rearrangement uses TRBV27 and TRBJ2-1, with D unresolved. Trimming cost V 3 bases and J 5 bases, with 8 bases left between them. Germline CDR1 MNHEY, CDR2 SMNVEV (reference sequence). This CDR3 comprises 13 residues. The CDR3 nucleotides read TGTGCCAGCAGTTTTGGCCTAGACAATGAGCAGTTCTTC. This translates into CASSFGLDNEQFF.

The CDR3 here is CASSSSYEQYF. The CDR3 DNA sequence: TGTGCCAGCAGCTCCTCCTACGAGCAGTACTTC. The V and J genes are TRBV11-1 and TRBJ2-5, with D unresolved. Near its end, the DNA agrees better with TRBJ2-7, so the J call may be wrong. The CDR3 covers 11 residues. The germline CDR1 and CDR2 sequences are SGHAT and FQDESV (reference sequence).

The rearrangement joins TRBV19 to TRBJ2-1; TRBD2 is a possible D gene (7 bases). The CDR3 is made up of 14 amino acids. The V gene lost 6 bases and the J gene lost 6 bases, with 15 bases spanning the gap. Germline V gene lookup returns CDR1 LNHDA and CDR2 SQIVND (reference sequence). CDR3 loop: CASSPWGGLNEQFF. The CDR3 coding sequence is TGTGCCAGTAGCCCCTGGGGGGGGCTCAATGAGCAGTTCTTC. Full variable domain (remainder filled in from reference TRBV19 and TRBJ2-1): DGGITQSPKYLFRKEGQNVTLSCEQNLNHDAMYWYRQDPGQGLRLIYYSQIVNDFQKGDIAEGYSVSREKKESFPLTVTSAQKNPTAFYLCASSPWGGLNEQFFGPGTRLTVL.

The genes are TRBV25-1 and TRBJ1-6; D may be TRBD1 (6 bases). The CDR3 runs 13 residues. CDR1 and CDR2 (germline): MGHDK, SYGVNS. V was clipped by 6 bases and J by 9 bases, with 12 bases between them. The CDR3 sequence: CASSGTNGSPLHF. DNA for the CDR3: TGTGCCAGCAGCGGGACAAATGGTTCACCCCTCCACTTT.

The chain has TRBV5-8 and TRBJ1-2; weak D call: TRBD1 (5 bases). CDR3 length: 14 residues. In germline, CDR1 is SGHTS, CDR2 YDEGEE. The V end was cut by 0 bases, the J end by 4 bases, with 10 bases between. DNA of the CDR3: TGTGCCAGCAGCTTGGCTACAGGCATCTATGGCTACACCTTC. Amino acids: CASSLATGIYGYTF.

V usage is TRBV6-6 and J usage is TRBJ1-5; the match to TRBD1 covers 7 bases. Germline assignment: CDR1 MNHNY and CDR2 SVGAGI (reference sequence). This CDR3 is 13 amino acids long. The J segment lost 4 bases and the V segment lost 10 bases, leaving 7 bases of the junction unmatched. CDR3 in amino acids: CATRQGRNQPQHF. The CDR3 region has the DNA TGTGCCACACGACAGGGTCGGAATCAGCCCCAGCATTTT.

The chain has TRBV28 and TRBJ2-5, with TRBD1 matching over 7 bases. The CDR3 consists of 15 residues. Looked up from germline, CDR1 is MDHEN and CDR2 is SYDVKM. V gave up 5 bases and J gave up 4 bases; unmatched junction bases: 10. CDR3 sequence: CASSPRDRLGETQYF. The CDR3 DNA follows: TGTGCCAGCAGTCCCCGGGACAGATTAGGAGAGACCCAGTACTTC. Full variable domain (missing parts from reference TRBV28 and TRBJ2-5): DVKVTQSSRYLVKRTGEKVFLECVQDMDHENMFWYRQDPGLGLRLIYFSYDVKMKEKGDIPEGYSVSREKKERFSLILESASTNQTSMYLCASSPRDRLGETQYFGPGTRLLVL.

This clone was seen a few times. The CDR3 spells CASSEARYSYEQYF. CDR3 in DNA: TGTGCCAGCAGTGAAGCACGGTACTCCTACGAGCAGTACTTC. This chain links TRBV2 with TRBJ2-7; D unresolved. CDR3 length: 14 residues. With 0 bases removed from V and 0 bases from J, the gap between germline ends came to 6 bases. The V gene's germline CDR1 is SNHLY and CDR2 FYNNEI.